Listed below are T cell receptor beta chains from one sample, sequenced in a study of beta chain features in type 1 diabetes. Some clones are missing from TCRdb's copy, which holds only in-frame ones; the method was immunoSEQ multiplex PCR. The repertoire holds hundreds of thousands of clones, with roughly 10% as singletons. The sample comprised naive CD4+ T cells from blood. The receptors here all came from a man aged 30 to 39 with type 1 diabetes. The CDR3 runs from the conserved cysteine through the conserved F or W. A D gene is named only where the DNA matches it firmly. Some rows have no size entry. The others give once, few or many, or a class for an expanded clone.

D gene,J gene,clone size,V gene,CDR3 protein,CDR3 DNA
.,TRBJ2-2,.,TRBV7-2,CASSYIGGRAGELFF,TGTGCCAGCAGCTACATAGGGGGTAGGGCCGGGGAGCTGTTTTTT
.,TRBJ2-7,few,TRBV18,CASSPPRAGTYEQYF,TGTGCCAGCTCACCACCACGGGCAGGGACCTACGAGCAGTACTTC
.,TRBJ1-5,few,TRBV4-1,CASSQDPGQPQHF,TGCGCCAGCAGCCAAGATCCGGGGCAGCCCCAGCATTTT
.,TRBJ1-6,few,TRBV5-4,CASSQLPRGNSPLHF,TGTGCCAGCAGCCAACTCCCCCGAGGTAATTCACCCCTCCACTTT
.,TRBJ1-2,.,TRBV6-1,CASSDQGYGYTF,TGTGCCAGCAGTGATCAGGGCTATGGCTACACCTTC
.,TRBJ2-1,few,TRBV7-2,CASSRTNEQFF,TGTGCCAGCAGCAGGACTAATGAGCAGTTCTTC
.,TRBJ2-1,few,TRBV11-3,CASSPPEGDEQFF,TGTGCCAGCAGCCCACCCGAGGGCGATGAGCAGTTCTTC
TRBD2,TRBJ2-5,.,TRBV15,CATSRDWGRGETQYF,TGTGCCACCAGCAGAGATTGGGGGAGGGGAGAGACCCAGTACTTC
.,TRBJ2-7,.,TRBV4-1,CASSQPGRTEQYF,TGCGCCAGCAGCCAGCCTGGCCGTACCGAGCAGTACTTC
TRBD2,TRBJ2-3,few,TRBV2,CASSKPTSASTDTQYF,TGTGCCAGCAGTAAGCCGACTAGCGCTAGCACAGATACGCAGTATTTT
.,TRBJ2-7,.,TRBV6-5,CASSYGQGFSYEQYF,TGTGCCAGCAGTTATGGGCAGGGTTTCTCCTACGAGCAGTACTTC
TRBD2,TRBJ2-1,.,TRBV19,CASSGLAPSSSYNEQFF,TGTGCCAGTAGCGGACTAGCCCCTTCCAGCTCCTACAATGAGCAGTTCTTC
TRBD1,TRBJ2-1,few,TRBV11-2,CASSSIRGTISEQFF,TGTGCCAGCAGCTCGATCAGGGGGACAATCTCTGAGCAGTTCTTC
.,TRBJ1-4,few,TRBV4-3,CASSQEWARDNEKLFF,TGCGCCAGCAGCCAAGAGTGGGCACGTGATAATGAAAAACTGTTTTTT
.,TRBJ1-1,.,TRBV19,CASKRTVDTEAFF,TGTGCCAGTAAGAGGACAGTCGACACTGAAGCTTTCTTT
.,TRBJ2-2,few,TRBV9,CASSVAGGTGELFF,TGTGCCAGCAGCGTAGCCGGGGGAACCGGGGAGCTGTTTTTT
TRBD1,TRBJ2-7,.,TRBV7-8,CASSLTRDRPYEQYF,TGTGCCAGCAGCTTAACCCGGGACAGGCCCTACGAGCAGTACTTC
TRBD1,TRBJ2-7,few,TRBV5-1,CATSRDRSSYEQYF,TGCGCCACCAGCCGGGACAGGAGCTCCTACGAGCAGTACTTC
.,TRBJ1-2,.,TRBV14,CASSQGRSYGYTF,TGTGCCAGCAGCCAAGGACGGAGCTATGGCTACACCTTC
.,TRBJ1-5,few,TRBV5-6,CASSRRGNNQPQHF,TGTGCCAGCAGCAGAAGGGGGAACAATCAGCCCCAGCATTTT
.,TRBJ2-2,.,TRBV4-3,CASSPQGGGELFF,TGCGCCAGCAGCCCCCAGGGGGGCGGGGAGCTGTTTTTT
.,TRBJ2-3,.,TRBV4-3,CASSQGPARATDTQYF,TGCGCCAGCAGCCAAGGACCCGCGCGGGCAACAGATACGCAGTATTTT
.,TRBJ1-2,few,TRBV2,CASSEQGYGYTF,TGTGCCAGCAGTGAACAGGGCTATGGCTACACCTTC
TRBD1,TRBJ2-2,.,TRBV4-1,CASSPWTGKYTGELFF,TGCGCCAGCAGCCCCTGGACAGGGAAATACACCGGGGAGCTGTTTTTT
.,TRBJ1-5,.,TRBV28,CASRSRGQPQHF,TGTGCCAGCAGATCCAGGGGCCAGCCCCAGCATTTT
TRBD1,TRBJ2-4,.,TRBV5-5,CASSSRGQGENIQYF,TGTGCCAGCAGCTCGAGAGGACAGGGGGAAAACATTCAGTACTTC
TRBD1,TRBJ1-1,few,TRBV19,CASSIVADRGKEAFF,TGTGCCAGTAGTATCGTTGCGGACAGGGGAAAAGAAGCTTTCTTT
.,TRBJ1-2,.,TRBV7-9,CASRPGEQADGYTF,TGTGCCAGCCGCCCAGGCGAACAAGCTGACGGCTACACCTTC
TRBD1,TRBJ1-5,.,TRBV7-9,CASSLGGTGGRNNQPQHF,TGTGCCAGCAGCTTAGGGGGGACAGGGGGCAGGAACAATCAGCCCCAGCATTTT
.,TRBJ2-7,few,TRBV25-1,CASRGVQGSYEQYF,TGTGCCAGCAGAGGGGTCCAGGGGTCCTACGAGCAGTACTTC
TRBD2,TRBJ2-5,.,TRBV7-2,CASSLVSSGGQETQYF,TGTGCCAGCAGCTTAGTTTCTAGCGGGGGCCAAGAGACCCAGTACTTC
TRBD1,TRBJ2-1,few,TRBV23-1,CASSPFRDRDEDEQFF,TGCGCCAGCAGTCCATTCCGGGACAGGGATGAGGATGAGCAGTTCTTC
TRBD1,TRBJ2-7,.,TRBV7-2,CASSFRAGGFYEQYF,TGTGCCAGCAGCTTTCGGGCAGGGGGCTTCTACGAGCAGTACTTC
.,TRBJ2-6,.,TRBV4-3,CASSATGANVLTF,TGCGCCAGCAGCGCTACCGGGGCCAACGTCCTGACTTTC
.,TRBJ1-1,few,TRBV5-6,CASSLYGVDTEAFF,TGTGCCAGCAGCTTGTACGGGGTGGACACTGAAGCTTTCTTT
TRBD1,TRBJ1-2,.,TRBV29-1,CSVGVREGAMGGYTF,TGCAGCGTTGGCGTTCGGGAGGGGGCAATGGGTGGCTACACCTTC
TRBD1,TRBJ1-4,few,TRBV4-1,CASRQGANEKLFF,TGCGCCAGCCGACAGGGAGCTAATGAAAAACTGTTTTTT
.,TRBJ2-3,.,TRBV18,CASSPRARGSTDTQYF,TGTGCCAGCTCACCCCGGGCCCGGGGTAGCACAGATACGCAGTATTTT
.,TRBJ1-5,.,TRBV18,CASSRAKGGDQPQHF,TGTGCCAGCTCAAGGGCTAAAGGGGGGGATCAGCCCCAGCATTTT
TRBD2,TRBJ2-5,few,TRBV5-4,CASSLTGGAGGMRETQYF,TGTGCCAGCAGCCTCACCGGAGGAGCGGGGGGGATGAGAGAGACCCAGTACTTC
.,TRBJ2-3,few,TRBV7-2,CASSVLDRRDTQYF,TGTGCCAGCAGCGTGCTAGACAGACGAGATACGCAGTATTTT
.,TRBJ2-5,.,TRBV11-1,CASSLAGVQETQYF,TGTGCCAGCAGCTTAGCAGGGGTTCAGGAGACCCAGTACTTC
.,TRBJ2-5,.,TRBV7-6,CASSPRGGTRIETQYF,TGTGCCAGCAGCCCCCGTGGCGGGACCCGAATAGAAACCCAGTACTTC
TRBD1,TRBJ2-3,.,TRBV2,CASSSGTGGDTQYF,TGTGCCAGCAGCTCCGGGACAGGGGGAGATACGCAGTATTTT